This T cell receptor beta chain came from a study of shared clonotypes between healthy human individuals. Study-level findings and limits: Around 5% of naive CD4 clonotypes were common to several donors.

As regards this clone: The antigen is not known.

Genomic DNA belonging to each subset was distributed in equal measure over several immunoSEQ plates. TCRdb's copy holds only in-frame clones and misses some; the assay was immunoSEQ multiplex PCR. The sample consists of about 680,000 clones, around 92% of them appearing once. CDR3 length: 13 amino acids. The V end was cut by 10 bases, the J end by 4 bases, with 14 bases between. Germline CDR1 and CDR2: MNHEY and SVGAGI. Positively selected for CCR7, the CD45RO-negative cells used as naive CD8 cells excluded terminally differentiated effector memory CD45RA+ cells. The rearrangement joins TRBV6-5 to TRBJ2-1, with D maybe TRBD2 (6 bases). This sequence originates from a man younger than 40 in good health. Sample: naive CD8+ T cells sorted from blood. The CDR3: CATRGGIYNEQFF. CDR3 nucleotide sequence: TGTGCCACCCGCGGAGGGATTTACAATGAGCAGTTCTTC.